These 22 T cell receptor beta chains were sequenced from one sample in a study of T-cell memory formation after mild COVID-19. A single record per CDR3 protein comes from TCRdb applying MiXCR to the 5' RACE reads. The sample consists of 350,000 to 450,000 distinct CDR3 sequences, over 13% of them appearing once. Sequencing used PBMCs or a T cell subset sorted from them (not recorded which). The receptors come from a young man who had mild COVID-19 (a few samples of this study predate the infection). Cell type and time point are not known.

The V and J genes are TRBV7-9 and TRBJ1-1; D gene unclear. In germline, CDR1 is SEHNR, CDR2 FQNEAQ (reference sequence). The CDR3 covers 15 residues. Trimming shortened V by 2 bases and J by 5 bases, and 15 bases separated the two germline ends. CDR3: CASSLTALRGTEAFF. CDR3 bases: TGTGCCAGCAGCTTAACTGCTCTAAGAGGGACTGAAGCTTTCTTT.

This chain joins TRBV6-5 and TRBJ2-7; 10 bases line up with TRBD1. This CDR3 is 15 amino acids long. Germline trimming cut 6 bases from V and 4 bases from J; bases unmatched to any gene: 9. CDR1 and CDR2 from the germline V gene are MNHEY and SVGAGI. The CDR3 DNA follows: TGTGCCAGCAGGTCCCGGACAGGGGGTTATTACGAGCAGTACGTC. Amino acids: CASRSRTGGYYEQYV.

This clonotype was seen only a few times. The genes are TRBV27 and TRBJ2-5; perhaps TRBD1 as D (6 bases). Per germline, CDR1 MNHEY and CDR2 SMNVEV (reference sequence). The length of the CDR3 is 15 residues. The ends were cut back, 6 bases at V and 5 bases at J, with 19 bases in the middle. CDR3 sequence reads: CASSPRPRGGETQYF. CDR3 nucleotides: TGTGCCAGCAGCCCACGACCCAGGGGTGGTGAGACCCAGTACTTC.

CDR3 protein: CASSFVADANTGELFF. As DNA, the CDR3 is TGCGCCAGCAGCTTCGTGGCGGACGCGAACACCGGGGAGCTGTTTTTT. The chain employs TRBV5-1 and TRBJ2-2; unclear D gene. Germline V gives CDR1 SGHRS, CDR2 YFSETQ. The CDR3 consists of 16 residues. V gave up 2 bases and J gave up 0 bases, with 11 bases separating them.

The sample holds a few counts of this clonotype. The chain couples TRBV7-9 to TRBJ1-6; D remains unclear. With 2 bases removed from V and 7 bases from J, the gap between germline ends came to 12 bases. The germline gives CDR1 SEHNR, CDR2 FQNEAQ (reference sequence). The CDR3 runs to 15 residues. CDR3 residues: CASSLTPQRNSPLHF. CDR3 nucleotide sequence: TGTGCCAGCAGCTTAACCCCCCAGAGGAATTCACCCCTCCACTTT.

This clonotype has just a few counts. The CDR3 region is CASSQVASTNYGYTF. DNA of the CDR3: TGCGCCAGCAGCCAAGTGGCCAGTACTAACTATGGCTACACCTTC. This chain joins TRBV4-3 and TRBJ1-2, with D uncertain. Trimming cost V 1 base and J 0 bases, with 9 bases left between them. Germline V gene lookup returns CDR1 LGHNA and CDR2 YSLEER. This CDR3 comprises 15 residues.

The chain is built from TRBV7-9 and TRBJ2-3; possibly TRBD2 for D (7 bases). The V gene lost 7 bases and the J gene lost 2 bases, with 19 bases spanning the gap. This CDR3 has 16 residues. Looked up from germline, CDR1 is SEHNR and CDR2 is FQNEAQ (reference sequence). CDR3 nucleotides: TGTGCCAGCAACCTCCGAGGGGGGGATTCCACAGATACGCAGTATTTT. The encoded protein is CASNLRGGDSTDTQYF.

This clonotype was counted between two and nine times. This chain connects TRBV20-1 to TRBJ2-3; D tentatively reads TRBD1 or TRBD2 (6 bases each). The CDR3 contains 14 residues. CDR1 is DFQATT, CDR2 SNEGSKA, per germline (reference sequence). V lost 8 bases and J 1 base, leaving 16 bases between the germline ends. The CDR3 is CSTEGGGCTDTQYF. CDR3 nucleotides: TGCAGTACGGAGGGGGGCGGTTGCACAGATACGCAGTATTTT.

This clonotype has just a few counts. V usage is TRBV4-3 and J usage is TRBJ2-7; 9 nucleotides align to TRBD1. The trim removed 0 bases at V and 2 bases at J, leaving 23 bases unmatched. This CDR3 is 22 amino acids long. The germline gives CDR1 LGHNA, CDR2 YSLEER. The CDR3 bases are TGCGCCAGCAGCCAAGATCGGGGCTCTTTGGGACAGGGCATAACTCGCCCCTACGAGCAGTACGTC. Translation: CASSQDRGSLGQGITRPYEQYV.

The chain joins TRBV6-6 to TRBJ1-5; D may be TRBD1 (5 bases). V shed 5 bases and J shed 4 bases, with 12 bases lying between them. Germline V gene data show CDR1 as MNHNY and CDR2 as SVGAGI (reference sequence). The CDR3 runs 14 residues. The DNA for the CDR3 is TGTGCCAGCAGTCATCCGGGGGTTAATCAGCCCCAGCATTTT. This gives the protein CASSHPGVNQPQHF.

The V and J genes are TRBV7-3 and TRBJ1-1; D not resolved. Per the germline V gene, CDR1 is SGHTA and CDR2 is FQGTGA. V dropped 3 bases and J dropped 4 bases, with 9 bases sitting between them. The CDR3 consists of 13 residues. The CDR3 loop reads CASSFGVSTEAFF. CDR3 coding DNA: TGTGCCAGCAGCTTCGGCGTTTCCACTGAAGCTTTCTTT.

The genes are TRBV24-1 and TRBJ2-7; D gene unclear. Germline values: CDR1 KGHDR, CDR2 SFDVKD. Deletions cut 12 bases from V and 7 bases from J, with 15 bases between. The CDR3 spans 11 residues. The CDR3 nucleotides read TGTGCCGCCGAACTACTTGGGGAGCAGTACGTC. Translation gives CAAELLGEQYV.

The chain is built from TRBV12-3 or TRBV12-4 and TRBJ2-1; TRBD1 aligns across 7 bases. The CDR3 is made up of 12 amino acids. After removal of 11 bases from V and 3 bases from J, the junction contained 4 bases not matched to a gene. CDR3 protein: CALGDSYNEQFF. In DNA form, the CDR3 reads TGTGCCCTTGGGGACAGCTACAATGAGCAGTTCTTC.

The genes are TRBV27 and TRBJ1-1; D might be TRBD1 (6 bases). V lost 4 bases, J lost 4 bases, and 13 bases lay in between. CDR1 MNHEY and CDR2 SMNVEV come from the germline V gene (reference sequence). CDR3 length: 14 amino acids. CDR3 region: CASSSFRGSTEAFF. In nucleotides, the CDR3 is TGTGCCAGCAGTTCCTTCAGGGGATCCACTGAAGCTTTCTTT.

This rearrangement joins TRBV5-1 to TRBJ1-1; D is unresolved. CDR1 SGHRS and CDR2 YFSETQ come from the germline V gene. The V and J ends lost 0 bases and 11 bases respectively, with 17 bases between them. The CDR3 is 14 residues long. The CDR3 DNA follows: TGCGCCAGCAGCTTGGTTGGCGGTCTCTTTCGGGCTTTCTTT. Protein sequence: CASSLVGGLFRAFF.

This chain links TRBV28 with TRBJ2-7; D tentatively fits TRBD1 or TRBD2 (5 bases each). Looked up from germline, CDR1 is MDHEN and CDR2 is SYDVKM. Trimming shortened V by 4 bases and J by 5 bases, and 12 bases separated the two germline ends. This CDR3 is built from 13 residues. CDR3 in amino acids: CASSSSGAHEQYV. Here the CDR3 DNA reads TGTGCCAGCAGTTCGTCCGGGGCCCACGAGCAGTACGTC.

This clonotype was recorded a few times. The V gene is TRBV29-1, the J gene TRBJ1-1; D might be TRBD1 (5 bases). With 6 bases removed from V and 1 base from J, the gap between germline ends came to 15 bases. The CDR3 runs to 14 residues. The germline V gene has CDR1 SQVTM and CDR2 ANQGSEA. The CDR3 sequence is CSVVSGLWNTEAFF. CDR3 nucleotides: TGCAGCGTGGTTTCAGGGTTGTGGAACACTGAAGCTTTCTTT.

This clonotype was seen a handful of times. V gene TRBV20-1 combines with J gene TRBJ1-1; possible D gene TRBD1, 5 bases. CDR1 and CDR2 (germline): DFQATT, SNEGSKA (reference sequence). CDR3 length: 16 amino acids. The V gene lost 0 bases and the J gene lost 0 bases, with 14 bases spanning the gap. The CDR3 protein is CSARERAGLVNTEAFF. CDR3 sequence (DNA): TGCAGTGCTAGAGAGAGGGCGGGGCTGGTGAACACTGAAGCTTTCTTT.

CDR3 protein: CASSFLGTGGSYEQYF. The CDR3 DNA reads TGTGCCAGCAGCTTCCTAGGGACAGGGGGCTCCTACGAGCAGTACTTC. This chain uses TRBV5-6 with TRBJ2-7; TRBD1 agrees at 11 bases. The CDR3 spans 16 residues. CDR1 SGHDT and CDR2 YYEEEE come from the germline V gene. The V and J ends lost 2 bases and 0 bases, in that order; junction bases with no gene match: 4. Based on the CDR3 plus reference TRBV5-6 and TRBJ2-7, the full variable domain is DAGVTQSPTHLIKTRGQQVTLRCSPKSGHDTVSWYQQALGQGPQFIFQYYEEEERQRGNFPDRFSGHQFPNYSSELNVNALLLGDSALYLCASSFLGTGGSYEQYFGPGTRLTVT.

The V call is TRBV3-1, the J call TRBJ2-5; D is ambiguous. Trimming removed 8 bases at V and 1 base at J, with 14 bases between. From germline, CDR1 is LGHDT and CDR2 YNNKEL (reference sequence). This CDR3 region has 14 residues. The CDR3 spells CASGYWGPQETQYF. In DNA form, the CDR3 reads TGTGCCAGCGGCTATTGGGGTCCCCAAGAGACCCAGTACTTC.

This clonotype was observed a few times. The V call is TRBV5-1, the J call TRBJ2-7; D unresolved. The germline V gene has CDR1 SGHRS and CDR2 YFSETQ. The CDR3 consists of 16 residues. V lost 0 bases to trimming and J lost 5 bases, with 18 bases between them. The CDR3 is CASSLGLGATRHEQYF. The CDR3 DNA sequence: TGCGCCAGCAGCTTGGGTCTGGGCGCAACTCGCCACGAGCAGTACTTC.

This clonotype has just a few counts. This chain uses TRBV7-6 with TRBJ1-3; D possibly corresponds to TRBD1 (6 bases). Germline V CDR1 and CDR2: SGHVS, FNYEAQ. V lost 5 bases and J 4 bases, leaving 18 bases between the germline ends. The CDR3 is 16 amino acids. The CDR3 loop is CASSTGPGQAGNTIYF. The DNA of the CDR3 is TGTGCCAGCAGCACGGGCCCGGGACAAGCGGGAAACACCATATATTTT. Based on the CDR3 plus reference TRBV7-6 and TRBJ1-3, the full variable domain is GAGVSQSPRYKVTKRGQDVALRCDPISGHVSLYWYRQALGQGPEFLTYFNYEAQQDKSGLPNDRFSAERPEGSISTLTIQRTEQRDSAMYRCASSTGPGQAGNTIYFGEGSWLTVV.